The 3 T cell receptor beta chains in this list originate from one sample, sequenced in a study of shared clonotypes between healthy human individuals. Libraries were prepared by immunoSEQ multiplex PCR; TCRdb keeps only in-frame clonotypes and omits some of them. In the table there are about 1 million clones, approximately 68% of which are singletons. The specimen was memory CD4+ T cells sorted from blood. Specified subset: CD45RA-negative fraction. All receptors come from a man younger than 35 in good health.

This chain joins TRBV19 and TRBJ1-3, with D perhaps TRBD1 (6 bases). The ends were cut back, 5 bases at V and 0 bases at J, with 14 bases in the middle. CDR3 length: 16 residues. Germline V gene sequence: CDR1 LNHDA, CDR2 SQIVND (reference sequence). The CDR3: CASSWTAKSSGNTIYF. CDR3 DNA sequence: TGTGCCAGTAGTTGGACAGCTAAGAGCTCTGGAAACACCATATATTTT.

The chain employs TRBV5-4 and TRBJ1-6; unclear D gene. The V and J ends lost 2 bases and 6 bases respectively, with 9 bases between them. The CDR3 covers 14 residues. Germline loops: CDR1 SGHNT, CDR2 YYREEE (reference sequence). The CDR3 protein is CASSLDTRNSPLHF. Written as DNA, the CDR3 is TGTGCCAGCAGCTTAGACACGCGTAATTCACCCCTCCACTTT. Based on the CDR3 plus reference TRBV5-4 and TRBJ1-6, the full variable domain is ETGVTQSPTHLIKTRGQQVTLRCSSQSGHNTVSWYQQALGQGPQFIFQYYREEENGRGNFPPRFSGLQFPNYSSELNVNALELDDSALYLCASSLDTRNSPLHFGNGTRLTVT.

The chain is built from TRBV30 and TRBJ2-2; 10 positions match TRBD1. The CDR3 length is 15 residues. Trimming took 3 bases from V and 5 from J; bases not matched to a gene: 6. CDR1 is GTSNPN, CDR2 SVGIG, per germline (reference sequence). In nucleotides, the CDR3 is TGTGCCTGGAGCCCGGGACAGGGGTTAACCGGGGAGCTGTTTTTT. It codes for CAWSPGQGLTGELFF.